A single sample gave rise to the 32 T cell receptor beta chains below, sequenced in a study of patients and donors after allogeneic stem cell transplantation. Using its own MiXCR run on the RT-PCR reads, TCRdb lists one record per CDR3 protein. Here the sample spans around 82,000 distinct CDR3 sequences, 5% being singletons. The sample consisted of blood, either unsorted or a sorted T cell fraction (not recorded which). The receptors derive from a human donor who was either an allogeneic HSCT recipient or a stem cell or donor lymphocyte infusion donor (not recorded which). It is not recorded whose cells these are; they may come from a transplant donor.

This clonotype was counted ten times or more. The V and J genes are TRBV5-1 and TRBJ2-1, with 12 bases lining up with TRBD2. The junction had 4 bases not matched to a gene; V was cut back by 0 bases and J by 0 bases. The CDR3 totals 18 residues. Germline lookup yields CDR1 SGHRS and CDR2 YFSETQ. DNA of the CDR3: TGCGCCAGCAGCTTGGGACTAGCGGGAGTTGACTCCTACAATGAGCAGTTCTTC. This sequence encodes CASSLGLAGVDSYNEQFF. The full variable domain, rest sourced from reference TRBV5-1 and TRBJ2-1, is KAGVTQTPRYLIKTRGQQVTLSCSPISGHRSVSWYQQTPGQGLQFLFEYFSETQRNKGNFPGRFSGRQFSNSRSEMNVSTLELGDSALYLCASSLGLAGVDSYNEQFFGPGTRLTVL.

This clonotype was counted ten times or more. The chain employs TRBV28 and TRBJ1-1; D remains unclear. The germline V and J ends were trimmed by 2 bases and 0 bases, with 10 bases remaining between them. The CDR3 extends over 15 amino acids. Germline V gene lookup returns CDR1 MDHEN and CDR2 SYDVKM. DNA for the CDR3: TGTGCCAGCAGTTTACATCCGGATCTGAACACTGAAGCTTTCTTT. Encoded protein: CASSLHPDLNTEAFF.

There are many counts of this clonotype. The chain combines TRBV20-1 with TRBJ2-7; 7 nucleotides align to TRBD2. The CDR3 runs 13 residues. The J segment lost 0 bases and the V segment lost 6 bases, leaving 5 bases of the junction unmatched. Germline CDR1 reads DFQATT; CDR2 reads SNEGSKA (reference sequence). Here the CDR3 reads CSARGTTSYEQYF. In DNA form, the CDR3 reads TGCAGTGCCCGAGGGACTACCTCCTACGAGCAGTACTTC.

The J gene is TRBJ2-7, the V gene TRBV5-1; 8 nucleotides agree with TRBD1. The CDR3 is 15 amino acids. J lost 7 bases, V lost 2 bases, and 11 bases had no gene match. CDR1 is SGHRS, CDR2 YFSETQ, per germline. This CDR3 reads CASSLSGTGPLEQYF. The CDR3 DNA reads TGCGCCAGCAGCTTATCCGGGACAGGACCTCTGGAGCAGTACTTC.

This clonotype was counted at least ten times. This chain joins TRBV7-9 and TRBJ2-1, with TRBD2 matching over 7 bases. V was pared by 6 bases and J by 8 bases, with 19 bases of the junction left unmatched. The CDR3 is made up of 17 amino acids. Per the germline V gene, CDR1 is SEHNR and CDR2 is FQNEAQ (reference sequence). The CDR3 here is CASRYLASGHQRDEQFF. The CDR3 coding sequence is TGTGCCAGCAGATATCTAGCTAGCGGCCACCAGAGGGATGAGCAGTTCTTC.

This clonotype was counted a few times. This chain joins TRBV15 and TRBJ1-1; unclear D gene. Per germline, CDR1 LNHNV and CDR2 YYDKDF (reference sequence). The V end was cut by 1 base, the J end by 1 base, with 4 bases between. CDR3 length: 13 residues. CDR3 bases: TGTGCCACCAGCAGAGTAAGGAACACTGAAGCTTTCTTT. Protein product: CATSRVRNTEAFF.

This clonotype showed up many times. The rearrangement links TRBV27 to TRBJ2-1, with TRBD2 matching 7 bases. V shed 7 bases and J 4 bases; nucleotides not matched to a gene: 13. Germline V gene data show CDR1 as MNHEY and CDR2 as SMNVEV (reference sequence). CDR3 length equals 16 residues. The chain's CDR3 is CASMGGSNFGYNEQFF. The CDR3 DNA follows: TGTGCCAGCATGGGGGGGAGTAATTTTGGATACAATGAGCAGTTCTTC.

This clonotype has ten or more counts. The chain couples TRBV28 to TRBJ2-7; 7 positions agree with TRBD2. J was trimmed by 5 bases and V by 5 bases; bases with no gene match: 12. The CDR3 runs to 15 residues. The germline gives CDR1 MDHEN, CDR2 SYDVKM. The CDR3 protein is CASSPTSVMANEQYF. CDR3 nucleotide sequence: TGTGCCAGCAGTCCCACTAGCGTCATGGCCAACGAGCAGTACTTC.

The table lists this clonotype with many counts. The chain employs TRBV7-9 and TRBJ2-5, with D possibly matching TRBD2 (5 bases). This CDR3 spans 13 amino acids. The germline V gene has CDR1 SEHNR and CDR2 FQNEAQ (reference sequence). Trimming pared 4 bases from V and 1 base from J, leaving 7 bases between. The CDR3 reads CASSSTSQETQYF. CDR3 nucleotides: TGTGCCAGCAGCTCAACTAGCCAAGAGACCCAGTACTTC.

This clonotype was counted many times. J is TRBJ1-6 and V is TRBV5-1, with 9 bases lining up with TRBD1. This CDR3 region has 14 residues. Germline V gene data show CDR1 as SGHRS and CDR2 as YFSETQ. The junction had 3 bases not matched to a gene; V was cut back by 4 bases and J by 7 bases. Here the CDR3 DNA reads TGCGCCAGCAGCAGGGACAGGGAGAATTCACCCCTCCACTTT. As protein: CASSRDRENSPLHF.

This clonotype was recorded at least ten times. The chain carries TRBV2 and TRBJ2-1, with 7 positions matching TRBD2. The CDR3 is 15 residues long. Trimming took 5 bases from V and 2 from J; bases not matched to a gene: 6. Germline assignment: CDR1 SNHLY and CDR2 FYNNEI. The CDR3 nucleotides read TGTGCCAGCAGTCCACTAGCGACCCCCTACAATGAGCAGTTCTTC. The encoded protein is CASSPLATPYNEQFF. Using reference TRBV2 and TRBJ2-1 for the parts outside the CDR3, the full variable domain is EPEVTQTPSHQVTQMGQEVILRCVPISNHLYFYWYRQILGQKVEFLVSFYNNEISEKSEIFDDQFSVERPDGSNFTLKIRSTKLEDSAMYFCASSPLATPYNEQFFGPGTRLTVL.

This clonotype showed up many times. The CDR3 reads CASSAGTGGYEQYF. In DNA, the CDR3 is TGCGCCAGCAGCGCCGGGACAGGAGGCTACGAGCAGTACTTC. The chain is built from TRBV5-1 and TRBJ2-7, with TRBD1 identical over 8 bases. With V trimmed by 4 bases and J by 3 bases, 6 bases remained unmatched. This CDR3 spans 14 amino acids. CDR1 SGHRS and CDR2 YFSETQ come from the germline V gene.

V is TRBV6-1 and J is TRBJ1-1; D remains unclear. The CDR3 contains 11 residues. V was shortened by 3 bases and J by 6 bases, with 5 bases between the two germline ends. The germline gives CDR1 MNHNS, CDR2 SASEGT. The CDR3 nucleotides read TGTGCCAGCAGTGACCGCGCTGAAGCTTTCTTT. This codes for CASSDRAEAFF.

This clonotype was recorded at least ten times. The chain combines TRBV5-1 with TRBJ2-1; D is possibly TRBD1 (6 bases). Trimming stripped 5 bases from V and 2 bases from J, with 17 bases between. The CDR3 spans 16 residues. CDR1 is SGHRS, CDR2 YFSETQ, per germline. The CDR3 spells CASRLITGGPYNEQFF. The DNA of the CDR3 is TGCGCCAGCAGACTGATTACTGGGGGCCCCTACAATGAGCAGTTCTTC.

This clonotype was observed many times. The chain recombines TRBV18 with TRBJ2-3; TRBD2 matches 7 bases. This CDR3 has 15 residues. CDR1 KGHSH and CDR2 LQKENI come from the germline V gene. V was clipped by 4 bases and J by 6 bases; unmatched bases: 10. The CDR3 nucleotides read TGTGCCAGCTCACGTTTCGAGCGGGAAGCGGATACGCAGTATTTT. Amino acids: CASSRFEREADTQYF.

Notes on this clonotype: With a much larger clone just one base away, this may be a read error. The V gene is TRBV5-4, the J gene TRBJ2-3, with D possibly TRBD2 on 6 matching bases. The V end was cut by 3 bases, the J end by 5 bases, with 7 bases between. The CDR3 is 12 residues long. Germline V gene data show CDR1 as SGHNT and CDR2 as YYREEE (reference sequence). The CDR3 coding sequence is TGTGCCAGCAGCTCGGGGGTAGATACGCAGTATTTT. Protein sequence: CASSSGVDTQYF.

V usage is TRBV9 and J usage is TRBJ2-3; 7 positions match TRBD1. Per the germline V gene, CDR1 is SGDLS and CDR2 is YYNGEE. V trimming: 3 bases; J trimming: 2 bases; junction bases outside the gene matches: 6. CDR3 size: 15 residues. CDR3 protein: CASSDRDRPTDTQYF. In DNA form, the CDR3 reads TGTGCCAGCAGCGACCGGGACAGACCCACAGATACGCAGTATTTT.

This clonotype was seen many times. This chain uses TRBV11-2 with TRBJ2-7, with TRBD2 matching over 9 bases. CDR1 and CDR2 from the germline V gene are SGHAT and FQNNGV. This CDR3 has 18 amino acids. Germline trimming cut 1 base from V and 0 bases from J; bases unmatched to any gene: 10. The CDR3 reads CASSLGWSSGTSSYEQYF. CDR3 nucleotide sequence: TGTGCCAGCAGCTTAGGGTGGTCTAGCGGGACCAGCTCCTACGAGCAGTACTTC. The full variable domain, rest sourced from reference TRBV11-2 and TRBJ2-7, is EAGVAQSPRYKIIEKRQSVAFWCNPISGHATLYWYQQILGQGPKLLIQFQNNGVVDDSQLPKDRFSAERLKGVDSTLKIQPAKLEDSAVYLCASSLGWSSGTSSYEQYFGPGTRLTVT.

This clonotype has at least ten counts. This chain connects TRBV27 to TRBJ2-7; D is uncertain. CDR3 length: 14 amino acids. CDR1 and CDR2 from the germline V gene are MNHEY and SMNVEV (reference sequence). The V gene lost 3 bases and the J gene lost 5 bases, with 14 bases spanning the gap. The CDR3 nucleotides are TGTGCCAGCAGTTTGAAGAATAGAAGAGACGAGCAGTACTTC. Residues: CASSLKNRRDEQYF.

This clonotype was counted at least ten times. The V call is TRBV6-2 or TRBV6-3, the J call TRBJ2-1; 10 bases are a match to TRBD1. The CDR3 consists of 15 residues. Germline V gives CDR1 MNHEY, CDR2 SVGEGT. With V trimmed by 6 bases and J by 7 bases, 9 bases remained unmatched. Here the CDR3 DNA reads TGTGCCAGCAGCCCCCGACAGGGGGCGCGGAATGAGCAGTTCTTC. Its translation: CASSPRQGARNEQFF.

This clonotype was observed at least ten times. The rearrangement links TRBV19 to TRBJ2-7; possibly TRBD1 for D (6 bases). V was pared by 4 bases and J by 0 bases, with 16 bases between. The CDR3 length is 16 residues. CDR1 and CDR2 (germline): LNHDA, SQIVND (reference sequence). CDR3 DNA sequence: TGTGCCAGTAGTAATCACATTGGGGGCCTCTCCTACGAGCAGTACTTC. Protein sequence: CASSNHIGGLSYEQYF.

This clonotype was observed a few times. The chain uses TRBV12-3 or TRBV12-4 and TRBJ1-6; D possibly corresponds to TRBD1 (6 bases). The length of the CDR3 is 13 residues. V was clipped by 6 bases and J by 11 bases, with 14 bases between them. CDR3 in DNA: TGTGCCAGCAGCCCCAGACAGGTAGCACCCCTCCACTTT. Encoded protein: CASSPRQVAPLHF.

This clonotype has a count of ten or more. The chain recombines TRBV6-5 with TRBJ1-1; D perhaps matches TRBD1 (6 bases). The V gene lost 4 bases and the J gene lost 11 bases, with 14 bases spanning the gap. Germline values: CDR1 MNHEY, CDR2 SVGAGI. The CDR3 spans 12 residues. Written as DNA, the CDR3 is TGTGCCAGCAGTTTCGGACAGAGTCCGGCTTTCTTT. This encodes CASSFGQSPAFF.

The chain uses TRBV3-1 and TRBJ1-1, with 7 bases aligning to TRBD1. With 7 bases clipped from V and 9 bases from J, the junction kept 8 bases outside the gene matches. Per germline, CDR1 LGHDT and CDR2 YNNKEL (reference sequence). This CDR3 region has 12 residues. The CDR3 DNA follows: TGTGCCAGCAACGCAGGGGGAATGAAAGCTTTCTTT. Translating gives CASNAGGMKAFF. The whole variable domain, filled in from reference TRBV3-1 and TRBJ1-1, reads DTAVSQTPKYLVTQMGNDKSIKCEQNLGHDTMYWYKQDSKKFLKIMFSYNNKELIINETVPNRFSPKSPDKAHLNLHINSLELGDSAVYFCASNAGGMKAFFGQGTRLTVV.

This clonotype was counted at least ten times. The chain uses TRBV12-3 or TRBV12-4 and TRBJ2-6; 7 bases line up with TRBD1. The length of the CDR3 is 19 residues. With V trimmed by 3 bases and J by 0 bases, 11 bases remained unmatched. The CDR3 here is CASSFLSGTVPSGANVLTF. CDR3 in DNA: TGTGCCAGCAGTTTCTTATCTGGGACAGTCCCCTCTGGGGCCAACGTCCTGACTTTC.

For this clonotype: A much larger clone is a single base away; this may be a read error. CDR3 amino acids: CASRGSDNEQFF. The CDR3 DNA reads TGTGCCAGCAGGGGGAGCGACAATGAGCAGTTCTTC. The chain has TRBV28 and TRBJ2-1; weak D call: TRBD2 (5 bases). This CDR3 contains 12 residues. Trimming removed 6 bases from V and 5 bases from J, with 8 bases in between. The germline CDR1 and CDR2 sequences are MDHEN and SYDVKM.

This clonotype has at least ten counts. This chain links TRBV6-2 or TRBV6-3 with TRBJ2-5; 11 positions agree with TRBD1. CDR1 and CDR2 (germline): MNHEY, SVGEGT. The length of the CDR3 is 17 residues. J was trimmed by 5 bases and V by 7 bases; bases with no gene match: 15. CDR3 sequence: CASTDGGGQGERETQYF. Here the CDR3 DNA reads TGTGCCAGCACCGATGGGGGGGGACAGGGGGAACGGGAGACCCAGTACTTC.

The chain uses TRBV19 and TRBJ2-1; 10 bases are a match to TRBD2. The germline V gene has CDR1 LNHDA and CDR2 SQIVND (reference sequence). J was trimmed by 9 bases and V by 5 bases; bases with no gene match: 4. The CDR3 extends over 13 amino acids. CDR3 sequence reads: CASSPAGGGEQFF. CDR3 in DNA: TGTGCCAGTAGTCCAGCGGGAGGGGGTGAGCAGTTCTTC.

This clonotype occurred many times. This chain connects TRBV5-1 to TRBJ2-1; no firm D call. Trimming removed 0 bases at V and 15 bases at J, with 16 bases between. Germline-derived CDR1 and CDR2 are SGHRS and YFSETQ. The CDR3 consists of 13 residues. The CDR3: CASSLDGKGRAFF. The DNA of the CDR3 is TGCGCCAGCAGCTTGGATGGGAAGGGAAGGGCGTTCTTC.

This chain joins TRBV13 and TRBJ2-3, with 14 bases fitting TRBD2. Germline values: CDR1 PRHDT, CDR2 FYEKMQ (reference sequence). The CDR3 extends over 17 amino acids. V lost 2 bases, J lost 0 bases, and 1 base stayed unmatched. CDR3 in DNA: TGTGCCAGCAGCTTACGACTAGCGGGAGGGAGCACAGATACGCAGTATTTT. This translates into CASSLRLAGGSTDTQYF.

This clonotype was found many times. The J gene is TRBJ2-2, the V gene TRBV18; a weak D match, TRBD1 (6 bases). The V gene lost 5 bases and the J gene lost 1 base, with 11 bases spanning the gap. Germline loops: CDR1 KGHSH, CDR2 LQKENI. The CDR3 is 15 residues long. In nucleotides, the CDR3 is TGTGCCAGCTCAACGACGGGACAGAACACCGGGGAGCTGTTTTTT. It specifies CASSTTGQNTGELFF.

This clonotype has a count of ten or more. The V and J genes are TRBV10-3 and TRBJ2-1; 11 nucleotides match TRBD2. This CDR3 has 13 amino acids. With 10 bases clipped from V and 4 bases from J, the junction kept 3 bases outside the gene matches. The germline V gene has CDR1 ENHRY and CDR2 SYGVKD. This CDR3 is CATGTSGYNEQFF. The CDR3 nucleotides read TGTGCCACCGGGACTAGCGGTTACAATGAGCAGTTCTTC.